This T cell receptor (beta chain) originates from a study of regulatory T cells in long-lasting Graves disease. Points from the study as a whole: Preferential use of TRBV28, TRBJ1-2 and TRBJ2-5 was seen in persistent disease.

In building TCR beta libraries, iRepertoire HTBI primers were used together with Arm-PCR of CDR3 regions. TCRdb used MiXCR to reprocess the multiplex PCR reads, holding one entry per CDR3 protein. The sample shows about 400,000 distinct CDR3 sequences, less than 20% of them seen only once. Time point: newly diagnosed GD, antithyroid drugs for less than 3 months. Preparation of the TCR library used RNA extracted from PBMCs. The V gene's germline CDR1 is SNHLY and CDR2 FYNNEI. This CDR3 has 15 amino acids. V dropped 2 bases and J dropped 0 bases, with 9 bases sitting between them. This clonotype was seen repeatedly, ten times or more. Its antigen remains unidentified.

The clonotype was recovered from a female donor with Graves disease. The sequenced sample was peripheral blood mononuclear cells (PBMCs), obtained at new diagnosis, from a patient treated with antithyroid drugs. The chain couples TRBV2 to TRBJ2-3; a possible D gene is TRBD1 (5 bases). CDR3 in DNA: TGTGCCAGCAGTGAATTCCAGGGAAGCACAGATACGCAGTATTTT. The encoded protein is CASSEFQGSTDTQYF.